One and the same sample provided the 11 T cell receptor beta chains below, sequenced in a study of T cell changes during pregnancy in multiple sclerosis. The assay was immunoSEQ multiplex PCR, and TCRdb's table has in-frame clones only and misses some. The repertoire holds under 40,000 clones, with just over 90% as singletons. The specimen comprised CD8+ T cells from peripheral blood mononuclear cells, sampled before pregnancy. Source of these receptors: a female donor with multiple sclerosis, enrolled in a pregnancy study.

The chain joins TRBV19 to TRBJ1-1, with D unresolved. The CDR3 extends over 11 amino acids. V was cut by 7 bases and J by 6 bases, with 9 bases left in between. Germline V gives CDR1 LNHDA, CDR2 SQIVND (reference sequence). For the CDR3, the DNA is TGTGCCAGTACCCCCGGGGCTGAAGCTTTCTTT. Translation gives CASTPGAEAFF.

The rearrangement uses TRBV10-3 and TRBJ2-1, with D tentatively TRBD2 (5 bases). The V end was cut by 2 bases, the J end by 0 bases, with 11 bases between. CDR3 size: 16 residues. The germline V gene has CDR1 ENHRY and CDR2 SYGVKD. The CDR3 region has the DNA TGTGCCATCAGTGAGCAAGCGGCTAGCTCCTACAATGAGCAGTTCTTC. Its protein product is CAISEQAASSYNEQFF.

This rearrangement joins TRBV29-1 to TRBJ1-2, with TRBD1 matching over 9 bases. This CDR3 is 14 amino acids long. Germline CDR1 SQVTM, CDR2 ANQGSEA. V shed 3 bases, J shed 4 bases, and the junction held 6 bases outside the gene matches. The CDR3 region has the DNA TGCAGCGTTGACCGGGGACAGGGAATCTATGGCTACACCTTC. Residues: CSVDRGQGIYGYTF.

V is TRBV7-8 and J is TRBJ2-1, with a tentative D call TRBD1 (6 bases). The CDR3 sequence is 15 residues long. Trimming took 2 bases from V and 2 from J, leaving 10 bases between them. Germline assignment: CDR1 SGHVS and CDR2 FQNEAQ. The CDR3 loop reads CASSLRQGPYNEQFF. CDR3 bases: TGTGCCAGCAGCTTACGGCAGGGGCCCTACAATGAGCAGTTCTTC. Full variable domain (rest looked up from reference TRBV7-8 and TRBJ2-1): GAGVSQSPRYKVAKRGQDVALRCDPISGHVSLFWYQQALGQGPEFLTYFQNEAQLDKSGLPSDRFFAERPEGSVSTLKIQRTQQEDSAVYLCASSLRQGPYNEQFFGPGTRLTVL.

J is TRBJ1-1 and V is TRBV10-3; 9 bases align to TRBD1. The length of the CDR3 is 15 residues. Germline V gene sequence: CDR1 ENHRY, CDR2 SYGVKD. The V segment lost 6 bases and the J segment 4 bases; nucleotides outside the gene matches: 9. The CDR3 DNA is TGTGCCATCAGGGGAGACACAGGGGGCGTCACTGAAGCTTTCTTT. It is translated as CAIRGDTGGVTEAFF.

This chain connects TRBV29-1 to TRBJ2-2; weak D call: TRBD1 (5 bases). Germline lookup yields CDR1 SQVTM and CDR2 ANQGSEA. The CDR3 totals 12 residues. Deletions cut 3 bases from V and 5 bases from J, with 7 bases between. CDR3 amino acids: CSVEGRTGELFF. CDR3 in DNA: TGCAGCGTTGAGGGGCGAACCGGGGAGCTGTTTTTT.

The chain joins TRBV2 to TRBJ1-3; D gene uncertain. Trimming took off 7 bases at V and 0 bases at J, with 10 bases between the two ends. The germline CDR1 and CDR2 sequences are SNHLY and FYNNEI. The CDR3 contains 14 residues. The CDR3 nucleotides read TGTGCCAGCATATTGGTCAGCTCTGGAAACACCATATATTTT. Its translation: CASILVSSGNTIYF.

This chain joins TRBV30 and TRBJ2-1, with 8 bases fitting TRBD2. Trimming cost V 4 bases and J 8 bases; bases outside gene matches: 13. This CDR3 is 15 amino acids long. CDR1 GTSNPN and CDR2 SVGIG come from the germline V gene (reference sequence). The CDR3 sequence is CAWTATSGDGDEQFF. The CDR3, as DNA: TGTGCCTGGACGGCAACTAGCGGAGACGGCGATGAGCAGTTCTTC.

This rearrangement joins TRBV7-9 to TRBJ2-1, with no clear D. The V gene's germline CDR1 is SEHNR and CDR2 FQNEAQ (reference sequence). There are 13 residues in the CDR3. V lost 1 base and J 4 bases, leaving 5 bases between the germline ends. CDR3 nucleotide sequence: TGTGCCAGCAGCTTAGACAGTTACAATGAGCAGTTCTTC. Translation gives CASSLDSYNEQFF.

The CDR3 sequence is CASSRTGITYNEQFF. The CDR3 bases are TGTGCCAGCAGCCGAACAGGGATAACCTACAATGAGCAGTTCTTC. The chain links TRBV14 to TRBJ2-1; maybe TRBD1 (6 bases). Germline loops: CDR1 SGHDN, CDR2 FVKESK. The CDR3 loop spans 15 amino acids. The V gene lost 4 bases and the J gene lost 2 bases, with 12 bases spanning the gap.

CDR3 sequence (DNA): TGTGCCAGCAGCGCCACACAACTAGGGAAAGCTAGCGGGCATCAGATAACGCAGTATTTT. This gives the protein CASSATQLGKASGHQITQYF. The J gene is TRBJ2-3, the V gene TRBV9, with 8 bases fitting TRBD2. CDR1 is SGDLS and CDR2 is YYNGEE in the germline V gene. The CDR3 is 20 residues long. Unmatched junction bases numbered 27, after V lost 3 bases and J lost 9 bases. Using reference TRBV9 and TRBJ2-3 for the parts outside the CDR3, the full variable domain is DSGVTQTPKHLITATGQRVTLRCSPRSGDLSVYWYQQSLDQGLQFLIQYYNGEERAKGNILERFSAQQFPDLHSELNLSSLELGDSALYFCASSATQLGKASGHQITQYFGPGTRLTVL.